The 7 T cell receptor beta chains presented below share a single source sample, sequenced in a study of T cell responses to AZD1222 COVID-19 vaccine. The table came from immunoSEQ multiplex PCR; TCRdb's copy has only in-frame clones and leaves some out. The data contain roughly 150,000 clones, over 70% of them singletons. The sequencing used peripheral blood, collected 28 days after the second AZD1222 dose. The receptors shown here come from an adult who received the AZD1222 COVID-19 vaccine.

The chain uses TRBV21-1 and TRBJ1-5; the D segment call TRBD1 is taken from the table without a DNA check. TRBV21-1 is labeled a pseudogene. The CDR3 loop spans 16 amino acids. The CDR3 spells CASSKRPGTGHQPQHF. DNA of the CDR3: TGTGCCAGCAGCAAGCGTCCAGGGACAGGGCATCAGCCCCAGCATTTT.

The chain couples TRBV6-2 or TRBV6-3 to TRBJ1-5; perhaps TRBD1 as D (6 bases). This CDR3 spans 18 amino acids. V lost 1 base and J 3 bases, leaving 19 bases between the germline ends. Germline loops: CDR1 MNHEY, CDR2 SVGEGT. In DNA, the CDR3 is TGTGCCAGCAGTTACTTTTTGGACAGACATGGGGACAATCAGCCCCAGCATTTT. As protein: CASSYFLDRHGDNQPQHF.

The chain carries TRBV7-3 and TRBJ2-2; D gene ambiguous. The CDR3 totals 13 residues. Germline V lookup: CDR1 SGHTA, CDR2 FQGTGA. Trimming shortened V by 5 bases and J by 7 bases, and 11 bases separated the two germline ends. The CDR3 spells CASSPIVDGELFF. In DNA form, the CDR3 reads TGTGCCAGCAGCCCAATCGTGGACGGGGAGCTGTTTTTT.

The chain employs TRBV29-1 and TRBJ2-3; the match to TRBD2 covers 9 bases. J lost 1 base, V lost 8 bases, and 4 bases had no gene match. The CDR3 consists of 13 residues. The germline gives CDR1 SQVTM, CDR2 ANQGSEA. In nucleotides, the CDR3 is TGCAGCACCAGGACTAGCGGCACAGATACGCAGTATTTT. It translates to CSTRTSGTDTQYF.

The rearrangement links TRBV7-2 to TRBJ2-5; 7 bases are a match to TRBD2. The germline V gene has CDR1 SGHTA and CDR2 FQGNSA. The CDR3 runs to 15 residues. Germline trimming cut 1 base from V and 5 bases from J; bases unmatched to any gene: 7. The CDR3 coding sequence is TGTGCCAGCAGCTTAGATGGGGAGGGGATGGAGACCCAGTACTTC. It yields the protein CASSLDGEGMETQYF.

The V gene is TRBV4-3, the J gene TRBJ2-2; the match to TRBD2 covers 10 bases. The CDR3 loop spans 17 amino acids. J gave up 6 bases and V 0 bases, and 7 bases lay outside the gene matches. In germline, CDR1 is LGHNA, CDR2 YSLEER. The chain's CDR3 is CASSQEPAGGPSGELFF. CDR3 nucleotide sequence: TGCGCCAGCAGCCAAGAGCCAGCGGGAGGGCCCTCCGGGGAGCTGTTTTTT.

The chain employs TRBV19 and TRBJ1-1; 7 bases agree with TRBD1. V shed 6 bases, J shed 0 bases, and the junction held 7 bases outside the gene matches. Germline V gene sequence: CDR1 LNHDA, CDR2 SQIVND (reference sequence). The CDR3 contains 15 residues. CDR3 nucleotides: TGTGCCAGTAGCGAAACAGGGGCCCTGAACACTGAAGCTTTCTTT. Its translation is CASSETGALNTEAFF.